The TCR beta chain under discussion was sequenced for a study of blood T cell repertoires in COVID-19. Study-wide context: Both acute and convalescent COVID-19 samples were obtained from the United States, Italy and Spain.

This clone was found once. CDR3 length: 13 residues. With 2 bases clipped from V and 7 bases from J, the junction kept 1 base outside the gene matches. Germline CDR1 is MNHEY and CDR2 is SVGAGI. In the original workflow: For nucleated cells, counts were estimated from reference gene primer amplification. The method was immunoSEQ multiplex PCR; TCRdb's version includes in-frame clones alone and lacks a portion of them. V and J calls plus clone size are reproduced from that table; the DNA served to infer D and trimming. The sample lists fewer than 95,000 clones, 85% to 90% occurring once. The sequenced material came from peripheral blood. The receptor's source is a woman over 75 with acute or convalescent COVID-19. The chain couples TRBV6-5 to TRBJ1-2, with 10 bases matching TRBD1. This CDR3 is CASSYGTGVGYTF. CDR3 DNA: TGTGCCAGCAGTTACGGGACAGGGGTTGGCTACACCTTC.